Listed below are T cell receptor beta chains from one sample, sequenced in a study of lymphopenia after photon versus proton radiotherapy. Here immunoSEQ multiplex PCR was the method, and the copy in TCRdb shows in-frame clones only, minus some. The top ten clones hold approximately 12% of a sample with tens of thousands of clones, around nine tenths of them seen once. The material was peripheral blood, obtained from a patient treated with proton-based radiotherapy. The receptors originated from a man older than 75 with esophageal cancer. The CDR3 runs from the conserved cysteine through the conserved F or W. The order of the fields is V gene, D gene, J gene, clone size, CDR3 protein, CDR3 DNA. The D gene is left open where the match is weak. Size is omitted from some rows. Given values are once, few, many or a class for expanded clones.

TRBV6-1	-	TRBJ1-3	-	CASSEDLDRGNTIYF	TGTGCCAGCAGTGAAGATTTAGACAGGGGAAACACCATATATTTT
TRBV7-2	-	TRBJ2-1	few	CASSRILGLSPYNEQFF	TGTGCCAGCAGCCGTATATTGGGGCTCTCTCCCTACAATGAGCAGTTCTTC
TRBV11-2	-	TRBJ1-1	-	CASRLEVQGTEAFF	TGTGCCAGCAGGCTTGAGGTTCAGGGAACCGAAGCTTTCTTT
TRBV7-2	TRBD1	TRBJ2-7	few	CASSHRPGQVNSYEQYF	TGTGCCAGCAGTCACCGACCGGGACAGGTAAACTCCTACGAGCAGTACTTC
TRBV19	-	TRBJ2-1	-	CASSPVMIGYNEQFF	TGTGCCAGTAGTCCCGTGATGATAGGCTACAATGAGCAGTTCTTC
TRBV5-6	-	TRBJ1-1	-	CASSLYSGNTEAFF	TGTGCCAGCAGCTTGTACTCGGGGAACACTGAAGCTTTCTTT
TRBV30	-	TRBJ1-1	once	CAWRRNTEAFF	TGTGCCTGGAGAAGAAACACTGAAGCTTTCTTT
TRBV29-1	-	TRBJ2-5	-	CSVGAAAIQETQYF	TGCAGCGTGGGGGCGGCGGCAATCCAAGAGACCCAGTACTTC
TRBV15	-	TRBJ2-4	-	CATSRVGVESIQYF	TGTGCCACCAGCAGGGTCGGGGTCGAAAGCATTCAGTACTTC
TRBV27	-	TRBJ1-5	once	CASSLGGARQPQHF	TGTGCCAGCAGTTTAGGGGGGGCTCGGCAGCCCCAGCATTTT
TRBV18	TRBD1	TRBJ2-3	-	CASSPGQSTDTQYF	TGTGCCAGCTCACCGGGACAGAGCACAGATACGCAGTATTTT
TRBV10-3	TRBD2	TRBJ2-1	-	CAISPLAGVGGEQFF	TGTGCCATCAGTCCACTAGCGGGAGTTGGAGGGGAGCAGTTCTTC
TRBV25-1	TRBD1	TRBJ1-3	-	CASSQGAIRGNTIYF	TGTGCCAGCAGCCAGGGGGCGATTCGTGGAAACACCATATATTTT
TRBV9	-	TRBJ2-1	-	CASSVAVSSYNEQFF	TGTGCCAGCAGCGTAGCGGTGAGCTCCTACAATGAGCAGTTCTTC
TRBV5-8	TRBD1	TRBJ2-7	-	CASSITGTGAYEQYF	TGTGCCAGCAGCATCACCGGGACAGGGGCCTACGAGCAGTACTTC
TRBV19	TRBD1	TRBJ1-3	-	CASSTTGTGRFPVEF	TGTGCCAGTAGTACTACCGGGACAGGGCGCTTTCCTGTAGAATTT
TRBV7-9	-	TRBJ1-3	-	CASSPTRDGNTIYF	TGTGCCAGCAGTCCCACACGGGATGGAAACACCATATATTTT
TRBV5-6	-	TRBJ2-7	-	CASSLVSGIEQYF	TGTGCCAGCAGCTTGGTTTCTGGGATCGAGCAGTACTTC
TRBV5-4	-	TRBJ2-1	-	CASSLEGSRFF	TGTGCCAGCAGCTTGGAAGGAAGTAGGTTCTTC
TRBV13	-	TRBJ1-1	-	CASSRVMGPGGVGTEAFF	TGTGCCAGCAGCCGGGTCATGGGGCCCGGGGGGGTCGGCACTGAAGCTTTCTTT
TRBV30	-	TRBJ1-4	once	CAWSAFGTNEKLFF	TGTGCCTGGAGTGCGTTTGGTACTAATGAAAAACTGTTTTTT
TRBV16	-	TRBJ2-2	-	CASSQSLQGNTGELFF	TGTGCCAGCAGCCAATCGTTACAGGGGAACACCGGGGAGCTGTTTTTT
TRBV27	-	TRBJ2-7	-	CASSPTGYEQYF	TGTGCCAGCAGCCCGACAGGCTACGAGCAGTACTTC
TRBV4-3	-	TRBJ2-7	-	CASSQDPSVPSYEQYF	TGCGCCAGCAGCCAAGATCCCTCTGTCCCCTCCTACGAGCAGTACTTC
TRBV30	-	TRBJ1-2	-	CAYRKVYGYTF	TGTGCCTACCGGAAGGTCTATGGCTACACCTTC
TRBV7-2	-	TRBJ1-2	-	CASSHMGTARGYTF	TGTGCCAGCTCTCACATGGGGACCGCTCGGGGCTACACCTTC
TRBV6-1	-	TRBJ2-3	-	CASSERTQGTSTDTQYF	TGTGCCAGCAGTGAAAGAACCCAGGGGACTAGCACAGATACGCAGTATTTT
TRBV12-5	TRBD1	TRBJ2-1	-	CASAVVGTDRRSYNEQFF	TGTGCTAGTGCCGTGGTTGGGACAGACCGACGCTCCTACAATGAGCAGTTCTTC
TRBV9	-	TRBJ2-1	-	CASSAGALEGSNEQFF	TGTGCCAGCAGCGCGGGAGCCCTTGAAGGAAGCAATGAGCAGTTCTTC
TRBV27	TRBD1	TRBJ2-7	-	CASRGIQGSGFEQYF	TGTGCCAGCAGAGGGATACAGGGGTCGGGTTTCGAGCAGTACTTC
TRBV5-1	-	TRBJ2-5	-	CASSPGSTQETQYF	TGCGCCAGCAGCCCTGGAAGTACCCAAGAGACCCAGTACTTC
TRBV4-3	-	TRBJ2-2	-	CASSQDRVTGELFF	TGCGCCAGCAGCCAAGACAGGGTTACCGGGGAGCTGTTTTTT
TRBV14	-	TRBJ2-7	-	CASSHHYEQYF	TGTGCCAGCAGCCATCATTACGAGCAGTACTTC
TRBV9	-	TRBJ2-3	-	CASSPRGSQADTQYF	TGTGCCAGCAGCCCTCGGGGGTCTCAGGCAGATACGCAGTATTTT
TRBV7-2	-	TRBJ1-4	-	CASSLVGGEKLFF	TGTGCCAGCAGCTTAGTGGGGGGTGAAAAACTGTTTTTT
TRBV7-2	TRBD2	TRBJ2-1	once	CASSLALAGYNEQFF	TGTGCCAGCAGCTTAGCACTAGCGGGTTACAATGAGCAGTTCTTC
TRBV19	TRBD2	TRBJ2-5	-	CASSAGLLLTQYF	TGTGCCAGTAGTGCGGGACTACTCCTGACCCAGTACTTC
TRBV11-2	-	TRBJ1-2	-	CASSLDGDYGYTF	TGTGCCAGCAGCCTAGACGGGGACTATGGCTACACCTTC
TRBV5-1	TRBD1	TRBJ1-1	-	CASSPRQGTDTEAFF	TGCGCCAGCAGCCCACGACAGGGCACGGACACTGAAGCTTTCTTT
TRBV7-9	-	TRBJ1-1	-	CASSPQEGHLNTEAFF	TGTGCCAGCAGCCCTCAAGAGGGACACTTAAACACTGAAGCTTTCTTT
TRBV5-6	TRBD2	TRBJ2-5	-	CASSSGLAEETQYF	TGTGCCAGCAGCTCGGGACTAGCGGAAGAGACCCAGTACTTC
TRBV4-1	-	TRBJ2-1	-	CASSQAVAGSEQFF	TGCGCCAGCAGCCAAGCGGTGGCGGGATCTGAGCAGTTCTTC
TRBV13	-	TRBJ1-1	-	CASSSYSSGLDTEAFF	TGTGCCAGCAGCTCCTACAGCTCAGGGTTGGACACTGAAGCTTTCTTT
TRBV9	-	TRBJ2-1	-	CASSFGAGLYNEQFF	TGTGCCAGCAGCTTTGGAGCGGGCCTTTACAATGAGCAGTTCTTC
TRBV10-2	-	TRBJ2-7	few	CASSEGVAVAYEQYF	TGCGCCAGCAGTGAGGGGGTAGCGGTGGCCTACGAGCAGTACTTC
TRBV18	-	TRBJ2-1	once	CASSPPSGPSYNEQFF	TGTGCCAGCTCACCACCTTCAGGGCCCTCCTACAATGAGCAGTTCTTC
TRBV7-9	-	TRBJ2-5	-	CASSLARDQETQYF	TGTGCCAGCAGCTTAGCGAGGGACCAAGAGACCCAGTACTTC
TRBV10-3	-	TRBJ1-2	-	CAISEAAGADGYTF	TGTGCCATCAGTGAGGCTGCGGGGGCCGATGGCTACACCTTC
TRBV27	-	TRBJ2-3	-	CASSKPGVGTDTQYF	TGTGCCAGCAGTAAACCTGGTGTGGGCACAGATACGCAGTATTTT
TRBV7-2	-	TRBJ1-2	few	CASSLAGPESFYGYTF	TGTGCCAGCAGCTTAGCCGGCCCAGAGAGTTTCTATGGCTACACCTTC
TRBV15	TRBD1	TRBJ1-1	-	CATSRELRTGGVTEAFF	TGTGCCACCAGCAGAGAACTTCGGACAGGGGGCGTCACTGAAGCTTTCTTT
TRBV7-9	TRBD1	TRBJ2-5	-	CASSPRTGPAQYF	TGTGCCAGCAGCCCCCGGACAGGGCCGGCCCAGTACTTC
TRBV18	-	TRBJ2-3	-	CASSGRESTDTQYF	TGTGCCAGTTCAGGCAGAGAAAGCACAGATACGCAGTATTTT
TRBV19	-	TRBJ1-1	-	CASSIGGGANTEAFF	TGTGCCAGTAGTATAGGAGGGGGTGCTAACACTGAAGCTTTCTTT
TRBV5-4	TRBD2	TRBJ2-1	-	CASSLQRGGYNEQFF	TGTGCCAGCAGCTTGCAGCGGGGGGGGTACAATGAGCAGTTCTTC
TRBV7-7	-	TRBJ2-5	few	CASSALGGPPAETQYF	TGTGCTAGCAGCGCCCTAGGAGGACCCCCGGCGGAGACCCAGTACTTC